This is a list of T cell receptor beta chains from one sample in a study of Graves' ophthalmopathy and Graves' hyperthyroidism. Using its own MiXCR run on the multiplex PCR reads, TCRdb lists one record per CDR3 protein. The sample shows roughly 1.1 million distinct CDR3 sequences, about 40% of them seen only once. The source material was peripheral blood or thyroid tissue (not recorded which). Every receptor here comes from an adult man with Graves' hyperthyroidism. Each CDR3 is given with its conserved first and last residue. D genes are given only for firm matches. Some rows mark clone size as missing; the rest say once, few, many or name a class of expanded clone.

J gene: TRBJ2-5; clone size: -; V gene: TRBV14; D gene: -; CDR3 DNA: TGTGCCAGCAGTGAACAAGGGGGAAGGCAAGAGACCCAGTACTTC; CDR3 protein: CASSEQGGRQETQYF
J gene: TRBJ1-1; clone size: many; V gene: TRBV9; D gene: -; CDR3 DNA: TGTGCCAGCAGCGTAGGGGGGCACACTGAAGCTTTCTTT; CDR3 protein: CASSVGGHTEAFF
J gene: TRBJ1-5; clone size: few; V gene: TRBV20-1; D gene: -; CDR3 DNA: TGCAGTGCTAGATTTGGTGATCAGCCCCAGCATTTT; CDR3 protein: CSARFGDQPQHF
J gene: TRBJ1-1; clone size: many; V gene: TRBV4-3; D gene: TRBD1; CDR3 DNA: TGCGCCAGCAGCCCGACAGGGTGGTACACTGAAGCTTTCTTT; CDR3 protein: CASSPTGWYTEAFF
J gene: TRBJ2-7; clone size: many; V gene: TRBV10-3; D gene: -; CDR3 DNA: TGTGCCATCACTATGGACAGGGAGGGATCCTACGAGCAGTACTTC; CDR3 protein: CAITMDREGSYEQYF
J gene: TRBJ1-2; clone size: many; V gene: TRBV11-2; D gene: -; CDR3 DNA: TGTGCCAGCAGCTTAGTCGAAGGGATCTATGGCTACACCTTC; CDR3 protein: CASSLVEGIYGYTF
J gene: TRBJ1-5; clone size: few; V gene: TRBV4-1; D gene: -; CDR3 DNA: TGCGCCAGCGGGCAGCGGGCCTATAGCAATCAGCCCCAGCATTTT; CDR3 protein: CASGQRAYSNQPQHF
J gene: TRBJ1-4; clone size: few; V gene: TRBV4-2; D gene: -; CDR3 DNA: TGTGCCAGCAGCCGGGCCCGGGGTAATGAAAAACTGTTTTTT; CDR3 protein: CASSRARGNEKLFF
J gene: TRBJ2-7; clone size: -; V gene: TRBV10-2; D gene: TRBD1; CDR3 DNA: TGTGCCAGCAGGAATAACAGGGGGCCTTACGAGCAGTACTTC; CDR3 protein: CASRNNRGPYEQYF
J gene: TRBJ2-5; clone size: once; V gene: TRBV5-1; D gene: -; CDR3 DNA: TGCGCCAGCAGCGTAATCCCACAAGGGACCCAGTACTTC; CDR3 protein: CASSVIPQGTQYF
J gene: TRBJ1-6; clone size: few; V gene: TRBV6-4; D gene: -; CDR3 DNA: TGTGCCAGCCGACAGGCCGGACGAAATAATTCACCCCTCCACTTT; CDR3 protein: CASRQAGRNNSPLHF
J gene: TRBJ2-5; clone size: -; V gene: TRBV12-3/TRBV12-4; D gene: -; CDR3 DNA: TGTGCCAGCAGCCCCTCACGAGGGTGGGAGACCCAGTACTTC; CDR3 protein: CASSPSRGWETQYF
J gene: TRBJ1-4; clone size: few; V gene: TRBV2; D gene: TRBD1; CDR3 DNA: TGTGCCAGCAGGGGGGACAGTTGGGAAAAACTGTTTTTT; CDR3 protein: CASRGDSWEKLFF
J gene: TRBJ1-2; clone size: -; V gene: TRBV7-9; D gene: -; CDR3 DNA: TGTGCCAGCAGCTTTAAGGGCCAGGCTGGTGGCTACACCTTC; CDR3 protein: CASSFKGQAGGYTF
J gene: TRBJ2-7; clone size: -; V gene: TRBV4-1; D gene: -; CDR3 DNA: TGCGCCAGCAGCCAAGATTGGACAGAAAGATCCTACGAGCAGTACTTC; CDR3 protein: CASSQDWTERSYEQYF
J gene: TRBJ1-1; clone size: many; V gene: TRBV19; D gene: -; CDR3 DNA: TGTGCCAGTAAAGGAATTGGGTCGAACACTGAAGCTTTCTTT; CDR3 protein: CASKGIGSNTEAFF
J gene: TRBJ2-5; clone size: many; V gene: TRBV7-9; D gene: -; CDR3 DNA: TGTGCCAGCAGCCAGAGTCCCCAAGAGACCCAGTACTTC; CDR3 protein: CASSQSPQETQYF
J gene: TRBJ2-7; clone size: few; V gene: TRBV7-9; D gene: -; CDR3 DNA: TGTGCCAGCAGCTTATGGGTGGCTCCCTACGAGCAGTACTTC; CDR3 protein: CASSLWVAPYEQYF
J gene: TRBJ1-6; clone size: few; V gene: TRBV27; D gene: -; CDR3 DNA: TGTGCCAGCAAGCTAGTGGGGCCTCGGAATTCACCCCTCCACTTT; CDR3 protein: CASKLVGPRNSPLHF
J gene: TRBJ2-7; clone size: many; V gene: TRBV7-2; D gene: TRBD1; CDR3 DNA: TGTGCCAGCAGCTACACTCCGGGACAGTCCTACGAGCAGTACTTC; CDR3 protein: CASSYTPGQSYEQYF
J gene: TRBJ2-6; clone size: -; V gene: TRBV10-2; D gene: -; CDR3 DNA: TGCGCCAGCAGTGACTCCGGGACCTCTGGGGCCAACGTCCTGACTTTC; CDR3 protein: CASSDSGTSGANVLTF
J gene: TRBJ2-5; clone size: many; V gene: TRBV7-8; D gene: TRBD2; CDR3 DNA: TGTGCCAGCAGCTTAGGACAAGGGCAGGGACTATACCAAGAGACCCAGTACTTC; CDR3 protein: CASSLGQGQGLYQETQYF
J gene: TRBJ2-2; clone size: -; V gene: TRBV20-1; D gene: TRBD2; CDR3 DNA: TGCAGTGCTGCACTACCGGGAGGAGGAACCGGGGAGCTGTTTTTT; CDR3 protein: CSAALPGGGTGELFF
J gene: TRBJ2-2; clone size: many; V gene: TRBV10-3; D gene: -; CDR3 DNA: TGTGCCATCAGTGGGGGACACGGGGAGCTGTTTTTT; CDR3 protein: CAISGGHGELFF
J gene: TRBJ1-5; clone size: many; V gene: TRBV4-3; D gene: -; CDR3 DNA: TGCGCCAGCAGCCAAGGCGGGGAAAGGCTTCAGCCCCAGCATTTT; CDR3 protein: CASSQGGERLQPQHF
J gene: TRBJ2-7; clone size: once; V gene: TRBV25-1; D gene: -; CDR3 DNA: TGTGCTAGATGGGCGGGAATCTACGAGCAGTACTTC; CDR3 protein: CARWAGIYEQYF
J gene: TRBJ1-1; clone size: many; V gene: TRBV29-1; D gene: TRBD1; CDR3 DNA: TGCAGCGCATCTCGGACAGGGGACACTGAAGCTTTCTTT; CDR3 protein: CSASRTGDTEAFF
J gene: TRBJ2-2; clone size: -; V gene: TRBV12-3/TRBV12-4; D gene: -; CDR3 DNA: TGTGCCAGCAGCCCAACTTGGAAGAACACCGGGGAGCTGTTTTTT; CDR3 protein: CASSPTWKNTGELFF
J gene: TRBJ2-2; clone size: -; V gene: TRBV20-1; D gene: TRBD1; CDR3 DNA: TGCAGTGCACCGGACAGGGGGCGGAACACCGGGGAGCTGTTTTTT; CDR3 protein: CSAPDRGRNTGELFF
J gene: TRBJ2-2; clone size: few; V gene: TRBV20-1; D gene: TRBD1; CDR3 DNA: TGCAGTGCCAGGAGAGGGACAGTGAACACCGGGGAGCTGTTTTTT; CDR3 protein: CSARRGTVNTGELFF
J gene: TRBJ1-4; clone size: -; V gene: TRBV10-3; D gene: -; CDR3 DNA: TGTGCCATCAGGGACTCGGTGGGAAGCCAAAAACTGTTTTTT; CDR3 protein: CAIRDSVGSQKLFF
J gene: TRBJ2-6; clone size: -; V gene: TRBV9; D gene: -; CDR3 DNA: TGTGCCAGCAGCGTAGGAGGGGGGGCAGGGGAATACGTCCTGACTTTC; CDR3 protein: CASSVGGGAGEYVLTF
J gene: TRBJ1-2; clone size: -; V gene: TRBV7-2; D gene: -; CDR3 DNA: TGTGCCAGCTCCCCCCTCGGCCGGGGGGACTATGGCTACACCTTC; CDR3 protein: CASSPLGRGDYGYTF
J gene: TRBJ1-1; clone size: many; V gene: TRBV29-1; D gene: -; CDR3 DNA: TGCAGCGCCGCCCCCTCCCTGGGCACTGAAGCTTTCTTT; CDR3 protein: CSAAPSLGTEAFF
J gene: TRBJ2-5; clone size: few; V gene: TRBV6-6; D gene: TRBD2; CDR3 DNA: TGTGCCAGCAGAGCGGGAGGGCCAGGTCGGGAGACCCAGTACTTC; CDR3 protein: CASRAGGPGRETQYF
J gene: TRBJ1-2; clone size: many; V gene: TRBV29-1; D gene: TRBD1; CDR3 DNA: TGCAGCGCCTGGGACAGGGACGGCTACACCTTC; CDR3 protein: CSAWDRDGYTF
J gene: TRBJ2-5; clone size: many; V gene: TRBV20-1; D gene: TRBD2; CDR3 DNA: TGCAGTGCTAGAGATTCCACAGCGGGAGCGGGTGAGACCCAGTACTTC; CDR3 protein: CSARDSTAGAGETQYF
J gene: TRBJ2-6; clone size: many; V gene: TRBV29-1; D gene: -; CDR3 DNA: TGCAGCGTTGATGTCCTTGGGGCCAACGTCCTGACTTTC; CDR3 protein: CSVDVLGANVLTF
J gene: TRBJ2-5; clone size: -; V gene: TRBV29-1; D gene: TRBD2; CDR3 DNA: TGCAGCTTCGGGGGGGCCGCCAAAGAGACCCAGTACTTC; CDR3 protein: CSFGGAAKETQYF
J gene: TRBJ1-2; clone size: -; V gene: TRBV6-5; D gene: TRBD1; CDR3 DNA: TGTGCCAGCAGTTACTCGTGGACAGGGGGCTTCTACTACACCTTC; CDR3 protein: CASSYSWTGGFYYTF
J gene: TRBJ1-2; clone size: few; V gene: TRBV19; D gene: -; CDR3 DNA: TGTGCCAGTAGTATTCCTGCGGGACGGCTGAACTATGGCTACACCTTC; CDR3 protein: CASSIPAGRLNYGYTF
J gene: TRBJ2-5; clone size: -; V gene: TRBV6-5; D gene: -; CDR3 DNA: TGTGCCAGCAGTTATAATGGGGGTGCAGAGACCCAGTACTTC; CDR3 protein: CASSYNGGAETQYF
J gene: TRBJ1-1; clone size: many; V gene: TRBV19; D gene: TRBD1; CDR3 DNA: TGTGCCAGTAGTTTCCCGGGACAGTTATCGAACACTGAAGCTTTCTTT; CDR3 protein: CASSFPGQLSNTEAFF
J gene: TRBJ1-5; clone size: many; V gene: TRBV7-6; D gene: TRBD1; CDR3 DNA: TGTGCCAGCAGCGTGGACAGGGGAAAACAGCCCCAGCATTTT; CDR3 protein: CASSVDRGKQPQHF
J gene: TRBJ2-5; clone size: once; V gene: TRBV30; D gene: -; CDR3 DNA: TGTGCCTGGAGTAGGGCCTCCGTGGAGACCCAGTACTTC; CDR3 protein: CAWSRASVETQYF
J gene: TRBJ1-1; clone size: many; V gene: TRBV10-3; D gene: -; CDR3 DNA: TGTGCCATCAGTGACAGGGGAGTGGGAGAAGCTTTCTTT; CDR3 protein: CAISDRGVGEAFF
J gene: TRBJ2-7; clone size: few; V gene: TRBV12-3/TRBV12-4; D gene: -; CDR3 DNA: TGTGCCAGCAGAACGACCAGCGGATCTTACTACGAGCAGTACTTC; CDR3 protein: CASRTTSGSYYEQYF
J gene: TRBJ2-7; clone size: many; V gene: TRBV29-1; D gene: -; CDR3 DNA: TGCAGCGTTGGTGTGTGGTGGGACATGGGCTACGAGCAGTACTTC; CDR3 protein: CSVGVWWDMGYEQYF
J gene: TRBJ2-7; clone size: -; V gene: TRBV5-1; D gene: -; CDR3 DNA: TGCGCCAGCAGCATAAACCGGGACTCAAGCTCCTACGAGCAGTACTTC; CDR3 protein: CASSINRDSSSYEQYF
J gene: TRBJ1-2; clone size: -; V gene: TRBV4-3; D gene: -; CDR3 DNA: TGCGCCAGCAGCCGGGGTGTTGGGGACGTTCATGGCTACACCTTC; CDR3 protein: CASSRGVGDVHGYTF
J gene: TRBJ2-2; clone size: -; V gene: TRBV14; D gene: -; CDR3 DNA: TGTGCCAGCAGCCAAGAGGGTAACACCGGGGAGCTGTTTTTT; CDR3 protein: CASSQEGNTGELFF
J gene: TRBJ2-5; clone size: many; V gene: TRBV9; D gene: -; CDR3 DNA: TGTGCCAGCAGCACCCACGGCGGAGCACAAGAGACCCAGTACTTC; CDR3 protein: CASSTHGGAQETQYF
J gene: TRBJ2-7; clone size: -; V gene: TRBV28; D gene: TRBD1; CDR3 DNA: TGTGCCAGCAGTTTCGGGACAGGAATGGCCGAGCAGTACTTC; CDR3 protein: CASSFGTGMAEQYF
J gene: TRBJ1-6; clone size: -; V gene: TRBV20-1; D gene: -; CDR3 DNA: TGCAGTGCTTCCCCAGGGAGTAATTCACCCCTCCACTTT; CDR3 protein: CSASPGSNSPLHF
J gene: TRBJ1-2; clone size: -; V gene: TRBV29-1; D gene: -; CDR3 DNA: TGCAGCGCCTGGGGGACACCGACTAACTATGGCTACACCTTC; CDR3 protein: CSAWGTPTNYGYTF
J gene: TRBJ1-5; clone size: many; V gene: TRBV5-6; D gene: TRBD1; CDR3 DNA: TGTGCCAGCAGCTTCAGACAGGGCGGTCAGCCCCAGCATTTT; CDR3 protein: CASSFRQGGQPQHF
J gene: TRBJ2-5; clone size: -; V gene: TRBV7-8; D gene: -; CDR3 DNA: TGTGCCAGCAGCTTTTCCGAACAGGACTTC; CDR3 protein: CASSFSEQDF
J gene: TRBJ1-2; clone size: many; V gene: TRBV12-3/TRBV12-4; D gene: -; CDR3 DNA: TGTGCCAGCAGTTTATATCGCTCCTCACACGGCTACACCTTC; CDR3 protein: CASSLYRSSHGYTF
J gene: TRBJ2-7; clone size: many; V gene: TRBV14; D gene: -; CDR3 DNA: TGTGCCAGCAGCCTCGGATTTGTGACGTACTTC; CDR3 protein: CASSLGFVTYF
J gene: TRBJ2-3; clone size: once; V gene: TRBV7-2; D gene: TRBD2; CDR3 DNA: TGTGCCAGCAGAGCGGGGCACAGCACAGATACGCAGTATTTT; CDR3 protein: CASRAGHSTDTQYF